The subject of this entry is one T cell receptor beta chain. The data derive from a study of blood T cell repertoires in COVID-19. TCRdb keeps only in-frame clones here, not all; method: immunoSEQ multiplex PCR. The sample holds roughly 250,000 clones, about 85% seen once. V was pared by 3 bases and J by 1 base, with 9 bases between. Germline V lookup: CDR1 MDHEN, CDR2 SYDVKM. CDR3 size: 14 residues. Participants had their cohort set by participant-reported clinical history. The sequenced sample was PBMCs or T cells enriched from blood (not recorded which). The receptor was isolated from a woman aged 50 to 60 who had recovered from COVID-19. The chain joins TRBV28 to TRBJ1-1; perhaps TRBD1 as D (5 bases). CDR3 bases: TGTGCCAGCAGTTTGGCAGGGAAGAACACTGAAGCTTTCTTT. Translated, it gives CASSLAGKNTEAFF.